This passage covers 17 T cell receptor beta chains from one sample sequenced in a study of shared clonotypes between healthy human individuals. Naive CD8 cells lacked CD45RO and underwent positive selection for CCR7, leaving out terminally differentiated effector memory CD45RA+ cells. Assay used: immunoSEQ multiplex PCR; TCRdb lists only in-frame clones, some missing. The profile covers around 600,000 clones, with 90% to 95% appearing a single time and approximately 0.12% taken by the ten largest. The sample was naive CD8+ T cells sorted from blood. These receptors originate from a woman younger than 45 in good health.

V is TRBV5-4 and J is TRBJ2-3; no definite D call. Trimming removed 4 bases at V and 1 base at J, with 4 bases between. The CDR3 extends over 12 amino acids. The germline CDR1 and CDR2 sequences are SGHNT and YYREEE (reference sequence). The CDR3 spells CASSGGTDTQYF. CDR3 coding DNA: TGTGCCAGCAGCGGGGGCACAGATACGCAGTATTTT.

The CDR3 loop reads CASSSRGLENIQYF. The CDR3 coding sequence is TGTGCCAGCAGCTCCAGGGGGCTCGAAAACATTCAGTACTTC. V usage is TRBV7-2 and J usage is TRBJ2-4, with TRBD1 matching over 8 bases. Losses at the gene ends were 4 bases for V and 5 bases for J; bases not matched to a gene: 4. Germline V lookup: CDR1 SGHTA, CDR2 FQGNSA. CDR3 size: 14 residues.

V gene TRBV27 combines with J gene TRBJ2-7; maybe TRBD2 (5 bases). The CDR3 is 15 residues long. V was pared by 0 bases and J by 5 bases, with 14 bases between. Germline CDR1 is MNHEY and CDR2 is SMNVEV (reference sequence). The DNA for the CDR3 is TGTGCCAGCAGTTTATCGGACGGGGTCGTCGACGAGCAGTACTTC. Translation: CASSLSDGVVDEQYF.

This rearrangement joins TRBV3-1 (or the pseudogene TRBV3-2) to TRBJ2-5; no definite D call. The CDR3 contains 9 residues. CDR1 is LGHDT and CDR2 is YNNKEL in the germline V gene (reference sequence). V was pared by 4 bases and J by 9 bases, with 3 bases between. The CDR3 bases are TGTGCCAGCAGCCCCGCCCAGTACTTC. Translated, it gives CASSPAQYF.

The chain has TRBV7-9 and TRBJ2-7; D not certain. Looked up from germline, CDR1 is SEHNR and CDR2 is FQNEAQ (reference sequence). V gave up 4 bases and J gave up 2 bases, with 18 bases separating them. This CDR3 has 16 residues. The CDR3 spells CASSSLSGVGAYEQYF. The CDR3 DNA reads as TGTGCCAGCAGCTCCCTTTCCGGAGTTGGTGCCTACGAGCAGTACTTC.

Notes on this clone: Other DNA sequences in this specimen translate into the identical CDR3. CDR3 in amino acids: CASSLFLGELFF. DNA of the CDR3: TGTGCCAGCAGTTTATTCCTCGGGGAGCTGTTTTTT. This chain links TRBV28 with TRBJ2-2; D not resolved. V lost 1 base and J lost 7, with 4 bases in between. Germline values: CDR1 MDHEN, CDR2 SYDVKM. The CDR3 totals 12 residues.

V is TRBV5-5 and J is TRBJ2-7, with D perhaps TRBD1 (6 bases). Looked up from germline, CDR1 is SGHKS and CDR2 is YYEKEE (reference sequence). Trimming removed 5 bases at V and 0 bases at J, with 12 bases between. This CDR3 comprises 14 residues. CDR3 DNA sequence: TGTGCCAGCAGGACAGGCTTGAGCTCCTACGAGCAGTACTTC. The encoded protein is CASRTGLSSYEQYF.

The rearrangement joins TRBV4-1 to TRBJ2-5, with D perhaps TRBD2 (6 bases). The better agreement between TRBJ2-7 and the DNA end casts doubt on the J call. The CDR3 is made up of 21 amino acids. Germline-derived CDR1 and CDR2 are MGHRA and YSYEKL. The CDR3 DNA sequence: TGCGCCAGCAGCCGAGAAGGGATAGGCGGGGAACGGCGGGTCACATGGGACGAGCAGTACTTC. This translates into CASSREGIGGERRVTWDEQYF.

V is TRBV14 and J is TRBJ1-2; 10 bases agree with TRBD1. This CDR3 region has 19 residues. The J segment lost 0 bases and the V segment lost 0 bases, leaving 10 bases of the junction unmatched. The germline V gene has CDR1 SGHDN and CDR2 FVKESK. The CDR3 protein is CASSQDRRDRGPANYGYTF. CDR3 DNA sequence: TGTGCCAGCAGCCAAGATCGGCGGGACAGGGGACCTGCTAACTATGGCTACACCTTC. Using reference TRBV14 and TRBJ1-2 for the parts outside the CDR3, the full variable domain is EAGVTQFPSHSVIEKGQTVTLRCDPISGHDNLYWYRRVMGKEIKFLLHFVKESKQDESGMPNNRFLAERTGGTYSTLKVQPAELEDSGVYFCASSQDRRDRGPANYGYTFGSGTRLTVV.

The chain carries TRBV27 and TRBJ2-7; 7 positions match TRBD1. From germline, CDR1 is MNHEY and CDR2 SMNVEV (reference sequence). The CDR3 sequence is 16 residues long. Trimming took 0 bases from V and 2 from J; bases not matched to a gene: 7. The CDR3 sequence is CASSLSTGTSTYEQYF. The CDR3 bases are TGTGCCAGCAGTTTATCGACAGGGACAAGTACCTACGAGCAGTACTTC.

The chain has TRBV6-1 and TRBJ1-2; 8 bases agree with TRBD1. J lost 6 bases, V lost 3 bases, and 12 bases had no gene match. CDR1 MNHNS and CDR2 SASEGT come from the germline V gene. The CDR3 length is 16 residues. The DNA for the CDR3 is TGTGCCAGCAGTGAGAGCGGACAGGGTAGTTTTAATGGCTACACCTTC. It encodes CASSESGQGSFNGYTF.

The V call is TRBV6-5, the J call TRBJ1-2; the match to TRBD1 covers 9 bases. CDR1 is MNHEY and CDR2 is SVGAGI in the germline V gene. Unmatched junction bases numbered 1, after V lost 6 bases and J lost 2 bases. The CDR3 extends over 13 amino acids. The CDR3 DNA follows: TGTGCCAGCAGGGGGACAGGGAACTATGGCTACACCTTC. Amino acid sequence: CASRGTGNYGYTF.

Concerning this clone: In the same sample, other DNA sequences code for this CDR3. The rearrangement uses TRBV5-4 and TRBJ2-7, with a possible D match to TRBD1 (6 bases). V lost 5 bases, J lost 5 bases, and 11 bases lay in between. The CDR3 spans 12 residues. Germline V CDR1 and CDR2: SGHNT, YYREEE (reference sequence). CDR3 amino acids: CASSGQGHEQYF. CDR3 nucleotides: TGTGCCAGCAGTGGGCAGGGGCACGAGCAGTACTTC.

The chain recombines TRBV27 with TRBJ2-5, with 8 bases that match TRBD1. CDR1 MNHEY and CDR2 SMNVEV come from the germline V gene (reference sequence). Trimming took 4 bases from V and 9 from J; bases not matched to a gene: 13. The CDR3 totals 15 residues. The CDR3 DNA sequence: TGTGCCAGCAGTTCTTCCGGGACAGGCAGCGTGCCCCAGTACTTC. Protein: CASSSSGTGSVPQYF.

This clone occurred once. V gene TRBV28 combines with J gene TRBJ1-4, with 8 bases lining up with TRBD1. The CDR3 sequence is 15 residues long. Germline V gene sequence: CDR1 MDHEN, CDR2 SYDVKM. The junction had 10 bases not matched to a gene; V was cut back by 6 bases and J by 7 bases. The CDR3 here is CASRPTGTGLEKLFF. Written as DNA, the CDR3 is TGTGCCAGCAGACCCACCGGGACAGGCCTTGAAAAACTGTTTTTT.

The rearrangement uses TRBV11-2 and TRBJ2-7; 8 bases match TRBD1. This CDR3 has 13 amino acids. Germline V lookup: CDR1 SGHAT, CDR2 FQNNGV. V lost 5 bases to trimming and J lost 7 bases; unmatched junction nucleotides: 7. This CDR3 reads CASSAQGAGEQYF. CDR3 coding DNA: TGTGCCAGCAGCGCTCAGGGGGCGGGGGAGCAGTACTTC. The full variable domain, with the rest looked up from reference TRBV11-2 and TRBJ2-7, is EAGVAQSPRYKIIEKRQSVAFWCNPISGHATLYWYQQILGQGPKLLIQFQNNGVVDDSQLPKDRFSAERLKGVDSTLKIQPAKLEDSAVYLCASSAQGAGEQYFGPGTRLTVT.

This clone appeared once. The V gene is TRBV28, the J gene TRBJ2-7; the D call may be TRBD1 or TRBD2 (5 bases each). The V gene lost 5 bases and the J gene lost 6 bases, with 17 bases spanning the gap. The CDR3 runs to 14 residues. Germline CDR1 reads MDHEN; CDR2 reads SYDVKM. CDR3 sequence: CASSPMGSGAEQYF. CDR3 nucleotide sequence: TGTGCCAGCAGTCCCATGGGGTCCGGGGCCGAGCAGTACTTC.